This T cell receptor (beta chain) is from a study of blood T cell repertoires in COVID-19. The germline CDR1 and CDR2 sequences are SGHRS and YFSETQ. The V segment lost 4 bases and the J segment 7 bases; nucleotides outside the gene matches: 8. This CDR3 contains 14 residues. Produced via immunoSEQ multiplex PCR; TCRdb's table is partial and in-frame only. The repertoire consists of over 100,000 clones, with approximately 88% occurring once and the leading ten covering around 4.3%. The gene calls are TRBV5-1 and TRBJ1-1, with 9 bases aligning to TRBD1. The sequenced sample consisted of peripheral blood. This sequence was found in a human donor in a cohort sampled during active COVID-19. The CDR3 protein is CASSRPDRGDEAFF. In DNA, the CDR3 is TGCGCCAGCAGCCGACCGGACAGGGGCGATGAAGCTTTCTTT.